This T cell receptor (beta chain) was sequenced for a study of low-dose radiotherapy and immunotherapy resistance in tumors. Study context: Cohort 2 was treated with 1 Gy per fraction every two weeks, amounting to 13 Gy across 26 weeks. Daily, from cycle 1 day 1 and for four cycles, patients took oral aspirin 300 mg.

Time point reported: before trial treatment. All of the donors were given nivolumab, ipilimumab, aspirin, low-dose cyclophosphamide and low-dose radiotherapy as part of RACIN, a single-arm trial. Solid tumors that lacked tumor-infiltrating lymphocytes and were advanced were present in eligible patients. TRAV- and TRBV-specific primers, spanning alpha and beta chains, primed first-strand cDNA. TCR amplification involved approximately 20 PCR cycles with a constant-region primer and V-primer adapter. TCRdb analysed the reads with MiXCR anew, one entry per CDR3 protein. The sample includes some 71,000 distinct CDR3 sequences, around 30% of them seen just once. V was pared by 3 bases and J by 7 bases, with 19 bases between. CDR1 and CDR2 (germline): KGHSH, LQKENI. The CDR3 runs 16 residues.

The clonotype comes from a female donor with ovarian cancer. Specimen: PBMCs, collected before treatment. The chain is built from TRBV18 and TRBJ2-1; possible D gene TRBD1, 5 bases. The DNA for the CDR3 is TGTGCCAGCTCACCGGGGCCCCGCCTAGGAGCTAATGAGCAGTTCTTC. This codes for CASSPGPRLGANEQFF.